The rows below give T cell receptor beta chains drawn from one sample of a study of shared clonotypes between healthy human individuals. This table comes from immunoSEQ multiplex PCR, and its TCRdb copy is limited to in-frame clones, with some not included. This table holds under 1 million clones, about 91% found once. Sequenced material: naive CD8+ T cells sorted from blood. Receptors were obtained from a man in his thirties or forties in good health. Both conserved end residues are part of each CDR3. The order of the fields is clone size, J gene, V gene, CDR3 length, D gene, CDR3 protein, CDR3 DNA. A D gene is named only where the DNA matches it firmly. Clone size is not always given. Where it is, it says once, few, many or a class for expanded clones.

>-|TRBJ2-7|TRBV7-9|15|TRBD2
CASTPSLAGDVEQYF
TGTGCCAGCACCCCGTCACTAGCGGGAGACGTCGAGCAGTACTTC
>-|TRBJ1-2|TRBV4-1|15|-
CASNQDLGIGYGYTF
TGCGCCAGCAACCAAGATTTAGGGATCGGCTATGGCTACACCTTC
>-|TRBJ1-5|TRBV28|13|-
CASRTSWGQPQHF
TGTGCCAGCAGGACATCATGGGGTCAGCCCCAGCATTTT
>-|TRBJ2-7|TRBV27|13|-
CASSISPYYEQYF
TGTGCCAGCAGCATATCCCCTTACTACGAGCAGTACTTC
>-|TRBJ2-1|TRBV10-3|16|TRBD2
CAISESASGRPNEQFF
TGTGCCATCAGTGAGTCCGCTAGCGGGAGACCTAATGAGCAGTTCTTC
>-|TRBJ2-6|TRBV7-9|18|-
CASSSTRTDISGANVLTF
TGTGCCAGCTCTTCGACTCGGACGGATATCTCTGGGGCCAACGTCCTGACTTTC
>-|TRBJ1-2|TRBV5-6|13|-
CASSLSSYYGYTF
TGTGCCAGCAGCTTAAGTTCGTACTATGGCTACACCTTC
>-|TRBJ1-5|TRBV28|13|-
CASSFARDQPQHF
TGTGCCAGCAGTTTCGCCCGGGATCAGCCCCAGCATTTT
>-|TRBJ2-2|TRBV4-1|16|TRBD2
CASTSLSGSVTGELFF
TGCGCCAGCACCTCGCTTAGCGGGAGCGTCACCGGGGAGCTGTTTTTT
>-|TRBJ2-7|TRBV7-9|12|-
CASSQGVYEQYF
TGTGCCAGCAGCCAAGGGGTTTACGAGCAGTACTTC
>-|TRBJ2-3|TRBV6-6|15|-
CASSYSRLDTDTQYF
TGTGCCAGCAGTTACTCGCGGCTCGACACAGATACGCAGTATTTT
>-|TRBJ2-4|TRBV6-1|18|TRBD2
CASSGQTSLDRAKNIQYF
TGTGCCAGCAGTGGGCAGACTAGCCTCGATCGGGCCAAAAACATTCAGTACTTC
>once|TRBJ2-2|TRBV7-9|14|-
CASSLVEQPGELFF
TGTGCCAGCAGCTTAGTGGAGCAACCCGGGGAGCTGTTTTTT
>-|TRBJ2-7|TRBV7-9|14|TRBD1
CASSWTGDSYEQYF
TGTGCCAGCAGCTGGACAGGGGATAGCTACGAGCAGTACTTC
>-|TRBJ2-7|TRBV11-2|14|-
CASSRNRKPYEQYF
TGTGCCAGCAGCCGAAACAGGAAACCCTACGAGCAGTACTTC
>-|TRBJ2-7|TRBV29-1|16|TRBD1
CSVDGSGTGTTYEQYF
TGCAGCGTCGATGGTTCCGGGACAGGGACGACCTACGAGCAGTACTTC
>-|TRBJ2-7|TRBV2|13|TRBD1
CATKDRSLYEQYF
TGTGCCACCAAGGACAGGTCCTTGTACGAGCAGTACTTC
>-|TRBJ2-5|TRBV5-1|15|TRBD1
CASSLGTGGQETQYF
TGCGCCAGCAGCTTGGGGACAGGGGGACAAGAGACCCAGTACTTC
>-|TRBJ2-5|TRBV7-9|13|-
CASSDQGQETQYF
TGTGCCAGCAGCGATCAGGGCCAAGAGACCCAGTACTTC
>-|TRBJ2-7|TRBV10-3|14|TRBD1
CAIRQDRGSYEQYF
TGTGCCATCAGACAGGACAGGGGTTCCTACGAGCAGTACTTC
>-|TRBJ1-1|TRBV7-9|14|-
CASSLSPDGTEAFF
TGTGCCAGCAGCTTAAGCCCGGACGGAACTGAAGCTTTCTTT
>-|TRBJ2-7|TRBV11-2|14|TRBD2
CASSLASGAYEQYF
TGTGCCAGCAGCTTAGCTAGCGGGGCTTACGAGCAGTACTTC
>-|TRBJ2-7|TRBV5-1|14|TRBD2
CASSLVGEGYEQYF
TGCGCCAGCAGCTTGGTGGGGGAGGGCTACGAGCAGTACTTC
>-|TRBJ2-7|TRBV4-1|14|TRBD1
CASSQDRDGNEQYF
TGCGCCAGCAGCCAGGACAGGGATGGGAACGAGCAGTACTTC
>-|TRBJ2-5|TRBV7-9|16|TRBD1
CASSLLLETGEETQYF
TGTGCCAGCAGCTTGCTTCTAGAGACAGGGGAGGAGACCCAGTACTTC
>once|TRBJ2-1|TRBV19|15|TRBD1
CASSKTGSSYNEQFF
TGTGCCAGTAGCAAGACAGGGAGCTCCTACAATGAGCAGTTCTTC
>-|TRBJ1-1|TRBV6-6|13|-
CASSLHRNTEAFF
TGTGCCAGCAGTTTACATCGTAACACTGAAGCTTTCTTT
>-|TRBJ2-2|TRBV6-5|15|-
CASSYETLATGELFF
TGTGCCAGCAGTTACGAGACGCTGGCCACCGGGGAGCTGTTTTTT